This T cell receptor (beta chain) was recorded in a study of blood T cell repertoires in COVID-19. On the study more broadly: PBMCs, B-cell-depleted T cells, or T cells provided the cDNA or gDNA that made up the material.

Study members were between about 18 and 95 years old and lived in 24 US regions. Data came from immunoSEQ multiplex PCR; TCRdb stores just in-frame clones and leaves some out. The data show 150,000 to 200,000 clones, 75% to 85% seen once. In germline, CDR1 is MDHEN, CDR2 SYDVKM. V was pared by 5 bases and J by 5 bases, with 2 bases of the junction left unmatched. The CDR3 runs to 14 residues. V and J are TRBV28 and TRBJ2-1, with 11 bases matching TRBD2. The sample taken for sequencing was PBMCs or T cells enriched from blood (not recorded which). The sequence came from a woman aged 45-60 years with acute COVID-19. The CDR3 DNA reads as TGTGCCAGCAGTATAGCGGGGGGGGACAATGAGCAGTTCTTC. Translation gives CASSIAGGDNEQFF.